Below, 26 T cell receptor beta chains from the same sample are listed, as sequenced in a study of T cells after yellow fever vaccination. From the 5' RACE reads, TCRdb called clonotypes with MiXCR, one entry per CDR3 protein. This sample has a few hundred thousand distinct CDR3 sequences, with approximately 6% found just once. Sequenced here: PBMCs, sampled 5 days after the yellow fever booster vaccination. These receptor sequences come from a man aged 30-40 years who received the YFV17D yellow fever vaccine.

This clonotype came up many times. The rearrangement joins TRBV7-9 to TRBJ2-7, with a tentative D call TRBD1 (6 bases). Trimming took 5 bases from V and 2 from J, leaving 19 bases between them. The CDR3 is made up of 16 amino acids. Germline V gives CDR1 SEHNR, CDR2 FQNEAQ (reference sequence). DNA of the CDR3: TGTGCCAGCAGCGCGATAGGAACAGGGACCGCCTACGAGCAGTACTTC. It codes for CASSAIGTGTAYEQYF.

This clonotype has only a few counts. The chain combines TRBV29-1 with TRBJ1-3, with D maybe TRBD1 (5 bases). Germline V gene lookup returns CDR1 SQVTM and CDR2 ANQGSEA. CDR3 length equals 14 residues. V lost 4 bases, J lost 0 bases, and 10 bases lay in between. CDR3 residues: CSVVDSNSGNTIYF. In DNA form, the CDR3 reads TGCAGCGTTGTCGACAGCAACTCTGGAAACACCATATATTTT.

Ten or more counts support this clonotype. V is TRBV12-3 or TRBV12-4 and J is TRBJ2-2; D may be TRBD1 (6 bases). This CDR3 region has 14 residues. The V end was cut by 6 bases, the J end by 6 bases, with 14 bases between. The CDR3, as DNA: TGTGCCAGCAGATCTAGTACAGGGTCCGGGGAGCTGTTTTTT. Its protein product is CASRSSTGSGELFF.

In its sample, this clonotype was seen a few times. The gene calls are TRBV20-1 and TRBJ2-7; D gene unclear. Trimming took 6 bases from V and 0 from J, leaving 9 bases between them. The CDR3 has 12 residues. From germline, CDR1 is DFQATT and CDR2 SNEGSKA (reference sequence). CDR3 nucleotide sequence: TGCAGTGCCGGGTGGAGCTCCTACGAGCAGTACTTC. Residues: CSAGWSSYEQYF.

There are a few counts of this clonotype. The V gene is TRBV27, the J gene TRBJ2-1, with D possibly TRBD1 on 6 matching bases. Between the trimmed V and J ends, which lost 7 bases and 4 bases, there was a span of 26 bases. CDR3 length: 18 amino acids. The germline V gene has CDR1 MNHEY and CDR2 SMNVEV (reference sequence). The CDR3 DNA follows: TGTGCCAGCAAACAGACAGGAGAACTTGACTCTTTTTACAATGAGCAGTTCTTC. This sequence encodes CASKQTGELDSFYNEQFF.

This clonotype was seen ten or more times. V and J are TRBV20-1 and TRBJ1-3; perhaps TRBD1 as D (5 bases). Trimming cost V 0 bases and J 2 bases, with 17 bases left between them. The CDR3 loop spans 17 amino acids. From germline, CDR1 is DFQATT and CDR2 SNEGSKA (reference sequence). CDR3 sequence: CSAREAGTRGPGNTIYF. Here the CDR3 DNA reads TGCAGTGCTAGAGAAGCCGGGACCCGAGGACCTGGAAACACCATATATTTT.

As DNA, the CDR3 is TGCGCCAGCAGCCGTCTAGCGGGAGGAACCTACGAGCAGTACTTC. Its translation: CASSRLAGGTYEQYF. The rearrangement uses TRBV5-1 and TRBJ2-7; 11 bases agree with TRBD2. The V and J ends lost 4 bases and 2 bases, in that order; junction bases with no gene match: 5. This CDR3 has 15 amino acids. Looked up from germline, CDR1 is SGHRS and CDR2 is YFSETQ. Together with reference TRBV5-1 and TRBJ2-7, the CDR3 gives the full variable domain: KAGVTQTPRYLIKTRGQQVTLSCSPISGHRSVSWYQQTPGQGLQFLFEYFSETQRNKGNFPGRFSGRQFSNSRSEMNVSTLELGDSALYLCASSRLAGGTYEQYFGPGTRLTVT.

This clonotype was seen repeatedly, ten times or more. The rearrangement uses TRBV20-1 and TRBJ2-5; D uncertain. This CDR3 has 12 amino acids. Germline values: CDR1 DFQATT, CDR2 SNEGSKA (reference sequence). Trimming removed 2 bases at V and 5 bases at J, with 9 bases between. CDR3 sequence: CSARTDKETQYF. CDR3 sequence (DNA): TGCAGTGCTAGAACTGACAAGGAGACCCAGTACTTC.

This clonotype has ten or more counts. The V gene is TRBV5-1, the J gene TRBJ2-7; a possible D gene is TRBD2 (6 bases). V lost 3 bases and J 4 bases, leaving 26 bases between the germline ends. The CDR3 has 18 residues. CDR1 and CDR2 (germline): SGHRS, YFSETQ. The chain's CDR3 is CASSSNPGLQAIVYEQYF. CDR3 DNA sequence: TGCGCCAGCAGCTCAAACCCGGGACTTCAGGCGATCGTGTACGAGCAGTACTTC.

The J gene is TRBJ2-1, the V gene TRBV2; 7 bases are a match to TRBD2. The CDR3 runs 17 residues. Germline V CDR1 and CDR2: SNHLY, FYNNEI. CDR3 nucleotide sequence: TGTACCTTCAGTTTAAGTGGGTCTAGCGGACTTGCCAATGAGCAGTTCTTC. Protein product: CTFSLSGSSGLANEQFF.

This chain joins TRBV12-3 or TRBV12-4 and TRBJ1-5; 9 nucleotides align to TRBD1. Trimming cost V 6 bases and J 2 bases; bases outside gene matches: 5. The CDR3 loop spans 15 amino acids. Written as DNA, the CDR3 is TGTGCCAGCAGCCAGACAGGGGGGCGCAATCAGCCCCAGCATTTT. This sequence encodes CASSQTGGRNQPQHF.

This chain joins TRBV5-5 and TRBJ1-1, with D possibly being TRBD1 (5 bases). With 3 bases removed from V and 7 bases from J, the gap between germline ends came to 19 bases. Germline CDR1 SGHKS, CDR2 YYEKEE (reference sequence). The CDR3 has 15 residues. This CDR3 is CASSWGDLANGEAFF. CDR3 DNA: TGTGCCAGCAGCTGGGGGGACCTGGCAAATGGTGAAGCTTTCTTT.

This clonotype was observed a few times. V usage is TRBV7-2 and J usage is TRBJ2-7, with 7 positions matching TRBD1. Germline CDR1 SGHTA, CDR2 FQGNSA. This CDR3 has 13 amino acids. The J segment lost 3 bases and the V segment lost 5 bases, leaving 4 bases of the junction unmatched. CDR3 amino acids: CASSRQGFYEQYF. CDR3 bases: TGTGCCAGCAGCCGACAGGGATTCTACGAGCAGTACTTC. The whole variable domain, filled in from reference TRBV7-2 and TRBJ2-7, reads GAGVSQSPSNKVTEKGKDVELRCDPISGHTALYWYRQSLGQGLEFLIYFQGNSAPDKSGLPSDRFSAERTGGSVSTLTIQRTQQEDSAVYLCASSRQGFYEQYFGPGTRLTVT.

This clonotype was seen more than once but under ten times. The chain carries TRBV20-1 and TRBJ2-1; D not resolved. CDR3 length equals 8 residues. V lost 8 bases to trimming and J lost 8 bases, with 4 bases between them. Germline V CDR1 and CDR2: DFQATT, SNEGSKA (reference sequence). Here the CDR3 DNA reads TGCAGTTCGGATGAGCAGTTCTTC. It encodes CSSDEQFF.

CDR3 bases: TGTGCCAGCAGCTTTGGTGGCACCTCGCGCGAGCAGTACTTC. It specifies CASSFGGTSREQYF. J is TRBJ2-7 and V is TRBV7-8; D is ambiguous. Per the germline V gene, CDR1 is SGHVS and CDR2 is FQNEAQ. With 3 bases removed from V and 6 bases from J, the gap between germline ends came to 15 bases. This CDR3 is 14 amino acids long.

There are many counts of this clonotype. V and J are TRBV5-1 and TRBJ2-7; D gene uncertain. This CDR3 is built from 14 residues. Trimming took 7 bases from V and 0 from J, leaving 14 bases between them. Germline V gene sequence: CDR1 SGHRS, CDR2 YFSETQ. This CDR3 reads CASGTTTSSYEQYF. CDR3 nucleotide sequence: TGCGCCAGCGGAACGACAACGAGCTCCTACGAGCAGTACTTC.

The J gene is TRBJ2-3, the V gene TRBV6-5; possible D gene TRBD2, 5 bases. The CDR3 consists of 12 residues. The germline V gene encodes CDR1 MNHEY and CDR2 SVGAGI. The V and J ends lost 1 base and 9 bases respectively, with 8 bases between them. The CDR3 coding sequence is TGTGCCAGCAGTTACTACGGAGGCACGCAGTATTTT. Translated, it gives CASSYYGGTQYF.

The rearrangement uses TRBV25-1 and TRBJ2-7; the match to TRBD2 covers 9 bases. Germline V CDR1 and CDR2: MGHDK, SYGVNS. The CDR3 has 13 amino acids. V gave up 6 bases and J gave up 7 bases; unmatched junction bases: 7. The CDR3 DNA follows: TGTGCCAGCAGGCCGGGACTAGCTGGGGAGCAGTACTTC. This sequence encodes CASRPGLAGEQYF.

This chain joins TRBV4-3 and TRBJ2-5; D may be TRBD2 (6 bases). The V and J ends lost 1 base and 3 bases respectively, with 12 bases between them. This CDR3 is 15 amino acids long. Germline CDR1 is LGHNA and CDR2 is YSLEER. CDR3 residues: CASSQGGTGEETQYF. In DNA form, the CDR3 reads TGCGCCAGCAGCCAAGGGGGTACGGGAGAAGAGACCCAGTACTTC.

The chain couples TRBV29-1 to TRBJ2-7; D might be TRBD2 (5 bases). The CDR3 loop spans 12 amino acids. Germline CDR1 SQVTM, CDR2 ANQGSEA. Deletions cut 4 bases from V and 3 bases from J, with 10 bases between. The CDR3: CSVVTSIYEQYF. In DNA form, the CDR3 reads TGCAGCGTTGTTACTAGTATCTACGAGCAGTACTTC.

This clonotype was picked up many times. The DNA for the CDR3 is TGCAGTGCTAGAAGGGCTAGCGGCTACTACAATGAGCAGTTCTTC. This sequence encodes CSARRASGYYNEQFF. The chain links TRBV20-1 to TRBJ2-1, with 7 bases identical to TRBD2. After removal of 2 bases from V and 3 bases from J, the junction contained 7 bases not matched to a gene. This CDR3 has 15 residues. Looked up from germline, CDR1 is DFQATT and CDR2 is SNEGSKA (reference sequence).

The rearrangement joins TRBV29-1 to TRBJ2-1; TRBD1 agrees at 10 bases. Per the germline V gene, CDR1 is SQVTM and CDR2 is ANQGSEA. The CDR3 sequence is 16 residues long. Germline trimming cut 4 bases from V and 1 base from J; bases unmatched to any gene: 7. CDR3 sequence: CSVGGTGAWSYNEQFF. CDR3 DNA sequence: TGCAGCGTTGGGGGGACAGGGGCCTGGTCCTACAATGAGCAGTTCTTC.

The sample holds a few counts of this clonotype. CDR3 DNA sequence: TGTGCCAGCACCCCCCTAGCGGGAGTTCTGAATGAGCAGTTCTTC. This encodes CASTPLAGVLNEQFF. The chain is built from TRBV2 and TRBJ2-1, with 10 bases identical to TRBD2. V was clipped by 7 bases and J by 7 bases; unmatched bases: 10. The CDR3 is made up of 15 amino acids. Germline CDR1 reads SNHLY; CDR2 reads FYNNEI.

This clonotype was found many times. The chain employs TRBV5-8 and TRBJ1-5; D is perhaps TRBD1 (5 bases). CDR3 length equals 15 residues. Trimming removed 2 bases from V and 1 base from J, with 10 bases in between. Per the germline V gene, CDR1 is SGHTS and CDR2 is YDEGEE. The chain's CDR3 is CASSFGYRSNQPQHF. CDR3 sequence (DNA): TGTGCCAGCAGCTTCGGGTACAGGAGCAATCAGCCCCAGCATTTT. Full variable domain (remainder filled in from reference TRBV5-8 and TRBJ1-5): EAGVTQSPTHLIKTRGQQATLRCSPISGHTSVYWYQQALGLGLQFLLWYDEGEERNRGNFPPRFSGRQFPNYSSELNVNALELEDSALYLCASSFGYRSNQPQHFGDGTRLSIL.

This clonotype was observed a handful of times. The chain carries TRBV29-1 and TRBJ1-2; 9 bases line up with TRBD1. Germline CDR1 and CDR2: SQVTM and ANQGSEA. Germline trimming cut 6 bases from V and 2 bases from J; bases unmatched to any gene: 4. This CDR3 has 13 amino acids. Written as DNA, the CDR3 is TGCAGCGTCGGACAGGGGCGAAACTATGGCTACACCTTC. Its protein product is CSVGQGRNYGYTF.

The sample holds a few counts of this clonotype. The chain carries TRBV29-1 and TRBJ2-1; 7 bases agree with TRBD2. V was pared by 7 bases and J by 3 bases, with 12 bases of the junction left unmatched. Germline V gene lookup returns CDR1 SQVTM and CDR2 ANQGSEA. CDR3 length: 15 residues. CDR3 region: CSADPLAELYNEQFF. CDR3 DNA sequence: TGCAGCGCCGACCCTCTAGCGGAACTCTACAATGAGCAGTTCTTC.